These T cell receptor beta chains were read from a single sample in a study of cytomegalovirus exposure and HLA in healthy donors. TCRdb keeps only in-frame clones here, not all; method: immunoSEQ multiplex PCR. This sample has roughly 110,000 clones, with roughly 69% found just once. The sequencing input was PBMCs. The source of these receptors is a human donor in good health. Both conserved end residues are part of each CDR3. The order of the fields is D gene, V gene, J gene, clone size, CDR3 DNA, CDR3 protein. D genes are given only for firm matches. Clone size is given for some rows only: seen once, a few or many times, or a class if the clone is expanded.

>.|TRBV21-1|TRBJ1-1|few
TGTGCCAGCAGCAGCGGGATTTCAGTAGCTTTCTTT
CASSSGISVAFF
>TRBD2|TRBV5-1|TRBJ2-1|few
TGCGCCAGCAGAGTAGCGGGCCCCCTCTACAATGAGCAGTTCTTC
CASRVAGPLYNEQFF
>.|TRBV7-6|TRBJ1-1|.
TGTGCCAGCAGCTTGTTAGGGGGGGCCAAGAACACTGAAGCTTTCTTT
CASSLLGGAKNTEAFF
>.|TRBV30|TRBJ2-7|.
TGTGCCTGGAGGCTCTTAAGGGGAATATCCTACGAGCAGTACTTC
CAWRLLRGISYEQYF
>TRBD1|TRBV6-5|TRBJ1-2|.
TGTGCCAGCCGACAGGGGGCTGGTGGCTACACCTTC
CASRQGAGGYTF
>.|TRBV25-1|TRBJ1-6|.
TGTGCCAGCAGTGAATCCAGGGGTAATAATTCACCCCTCCACTTT
CASSESRGNNSPLHF
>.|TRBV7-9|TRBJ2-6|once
TGTGCCAGCAGCTTCCAGGGAGGTTTCGGGGCCAACGTCCTGACTTTC
CASSFQGGFGANVLTF
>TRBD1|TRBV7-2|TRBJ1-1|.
TGTGCCAGCAGCACAAGACAGGGACTGAACACTGAAGCTTTCTTT
CASSTRQGLNTEAFF
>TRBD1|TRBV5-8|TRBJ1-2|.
TGTGCCAGCAGTTCCGGGACAGCCCCTAACTATGGCTACACCTTC
CASSSGTAPNYGYTF
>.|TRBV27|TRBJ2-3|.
TGTGCCAGCAGTGACCCCGTGACAGCCCGGCGCACAGATACGCAGTATTTT
CASSDPVTARRTDTQYF
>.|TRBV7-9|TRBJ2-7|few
TGTGCCAGCAGCGCGCCCGGGACATGGGACTACGAGCAGTACTTC
CASSAPGTWDYEQYF
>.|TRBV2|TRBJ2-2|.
TGTGCCAGCACACCGGGGACGAACACCGGGGAGCTGTTTTTT
CASTPGTNTGELFF
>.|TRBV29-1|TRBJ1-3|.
TGCAGCGTGGCGACCCTCGGCGGGGAGTACGGAAACACCATATATTTT
CSVATLGGEYGNTIYF
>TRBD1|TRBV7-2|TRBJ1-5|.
TGTGCCAGCAGCTCCTCCGGGACAGGGGTCAATCAGCCCCAGCATTTT
CASSSSGTGVNQPQHF
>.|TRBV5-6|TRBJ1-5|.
TGTGCCAGCAGCTTATTGGGGCCCCAACAGCCCCAGCATTTT
CASSLLGPQQPQHF
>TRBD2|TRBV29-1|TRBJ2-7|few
TGCAGCGTTGAAGATCGGGCGGGGGTTTACGACGAGCAGTACTTC
CSVEDRAGVYDEQYF
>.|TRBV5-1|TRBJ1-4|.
TGCGCCAGCAGCTTGACAGCAACTAATGAAAAACTGTTTTTT
CASSLTATNEKLFF
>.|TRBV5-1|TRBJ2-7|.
TGCGCCAGCAGCTTGGAGGGACTGGTCTACGAGCAGTACTTC
CASSLEGLVYEQYF
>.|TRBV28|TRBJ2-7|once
TGTGCCAGCAGTCCCGGAGGGGAGCTAAACTACGAGCAGTACTTC
CASSPGGELNYEQYF
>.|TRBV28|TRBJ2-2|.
TGTGCCAGCAGGCGGTCTTCGAACACCGGGGAGCTGTTTTTT
CASRRSSNTGELFF
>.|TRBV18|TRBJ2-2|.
TGTGCCAGCTCCCAGGAGTCGATGTACGGACAGACGAACACCGGGGAGCTGTTTTTT
CASSQESMYGQTNTGELFF
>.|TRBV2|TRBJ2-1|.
TGTGCCAGCAAGGAGGATTACAATGAGCAGTTCTTC
CASKEDYNEQFF
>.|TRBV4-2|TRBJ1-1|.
TGTGCCAGCAGCCAAGATCAGGCAGGGCTTATCTTT
CASSQDQAGLIF